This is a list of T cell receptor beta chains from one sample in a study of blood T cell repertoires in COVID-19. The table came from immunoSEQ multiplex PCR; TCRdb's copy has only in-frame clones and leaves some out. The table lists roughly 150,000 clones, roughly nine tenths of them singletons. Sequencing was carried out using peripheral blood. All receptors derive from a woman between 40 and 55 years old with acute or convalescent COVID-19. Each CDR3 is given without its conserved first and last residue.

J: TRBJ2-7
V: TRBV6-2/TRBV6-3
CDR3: ASSDRVFWSYEQY

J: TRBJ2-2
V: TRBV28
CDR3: ASRGGANTGELF

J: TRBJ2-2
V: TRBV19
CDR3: ASSERRTGNTGELF

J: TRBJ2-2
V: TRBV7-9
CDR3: ASSPYFSAGVRTGELF

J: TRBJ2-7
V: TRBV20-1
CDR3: SAREAGEQY

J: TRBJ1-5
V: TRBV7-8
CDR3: ASSSDRGHQPQH

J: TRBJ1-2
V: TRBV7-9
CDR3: ASHGTAAFYGYT

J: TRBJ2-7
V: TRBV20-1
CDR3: SARGLAGGNEQY

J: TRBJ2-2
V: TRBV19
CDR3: ASSIQGRGELF

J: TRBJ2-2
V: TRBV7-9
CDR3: ASSTGLGGTGELF

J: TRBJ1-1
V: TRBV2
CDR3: ASSVAGGDTEAF

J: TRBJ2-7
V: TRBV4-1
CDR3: ASSRTGKRTGGSYEQY

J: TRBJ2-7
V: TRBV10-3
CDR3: AISEAPTYEQY

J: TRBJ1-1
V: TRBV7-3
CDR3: ASSSQGMNTEAF

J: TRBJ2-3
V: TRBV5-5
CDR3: ASSRGPAGVDTQY

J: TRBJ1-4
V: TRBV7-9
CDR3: ASSLAEVSREKLF

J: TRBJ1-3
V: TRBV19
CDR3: ASSMGQGTGNTIY

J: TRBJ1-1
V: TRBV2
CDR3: ASSLGQGTEAF

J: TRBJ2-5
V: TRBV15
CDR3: ATNPGQGFETQY

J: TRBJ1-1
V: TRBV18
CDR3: ASSPEAVGLGLKGAF

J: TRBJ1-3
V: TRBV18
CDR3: ASSPIPQTRNSGNTIY

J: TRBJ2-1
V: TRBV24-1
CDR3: ATSDPPSRTGTSYNEQF

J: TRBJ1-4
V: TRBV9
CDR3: ASSVGRRTNEKLF

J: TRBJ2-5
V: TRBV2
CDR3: ASSRATSRAQETQY

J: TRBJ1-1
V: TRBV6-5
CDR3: ASSSRDQGVITEAF

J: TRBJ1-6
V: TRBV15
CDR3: ATSKKTAANSPLH

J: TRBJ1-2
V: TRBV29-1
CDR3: SVPRTGNYGYT

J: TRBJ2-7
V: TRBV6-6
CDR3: ASSRGQGASYEQY

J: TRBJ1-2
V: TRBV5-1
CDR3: ASSSDPASGQGGGYT

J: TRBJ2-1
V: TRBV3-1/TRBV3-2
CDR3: ASSTLDRELGNEQF